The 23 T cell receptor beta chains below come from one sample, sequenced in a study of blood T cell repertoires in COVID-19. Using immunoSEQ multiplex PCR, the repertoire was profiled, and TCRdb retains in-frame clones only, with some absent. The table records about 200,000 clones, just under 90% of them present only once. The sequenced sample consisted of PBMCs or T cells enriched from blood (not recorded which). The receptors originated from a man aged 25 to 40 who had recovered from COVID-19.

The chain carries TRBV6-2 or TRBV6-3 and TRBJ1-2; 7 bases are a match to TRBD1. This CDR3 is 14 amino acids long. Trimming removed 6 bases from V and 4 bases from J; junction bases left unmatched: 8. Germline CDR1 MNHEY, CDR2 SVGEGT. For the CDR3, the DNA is TGTGCCAGCAGCTATCAGGGGGACGTCTATGGCTACACCTTC. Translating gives CASSYQGDVYGYTF.

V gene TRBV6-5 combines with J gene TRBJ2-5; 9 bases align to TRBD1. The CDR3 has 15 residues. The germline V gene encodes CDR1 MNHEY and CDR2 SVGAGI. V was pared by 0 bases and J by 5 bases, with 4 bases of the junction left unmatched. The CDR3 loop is CASSYSGQGRETQYF. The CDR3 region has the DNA TGTGCCAGCAGTTACTCCGGACAGGGGAGGGAGACCCAGTACTTC.

The CDR3 sequence: CASSQRQGNTIYF. The CDR3 DNA reads as TGTGCCAGCAGCCAGAGACAAGGAAACACCATATATTTT. This rearrangement joins TRBV3-1 (or the pseudogene TRBV3-2) to TRBJ1-3; D unresolved. The CDR3 runs 13 residues. The germline V gene has CDR1 LGHDT and CDR2 YNNKEL (reference sequence). V lost 3 bases and J 4 bases, leaving 7 bases between the germline ends.

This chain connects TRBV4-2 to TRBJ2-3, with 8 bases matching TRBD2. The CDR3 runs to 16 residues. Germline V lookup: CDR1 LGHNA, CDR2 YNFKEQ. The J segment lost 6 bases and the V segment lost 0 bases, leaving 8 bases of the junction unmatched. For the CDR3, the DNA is TGTGCCAGCAGCCAAGAAACGGGGGGGGCGTGGGATACGCAGTATTTT. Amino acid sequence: CASSQETGGAWDTQYF.

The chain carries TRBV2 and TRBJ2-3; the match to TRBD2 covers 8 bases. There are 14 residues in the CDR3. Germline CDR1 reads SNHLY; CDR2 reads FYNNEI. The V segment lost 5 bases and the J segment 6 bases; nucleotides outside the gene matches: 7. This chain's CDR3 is CASSPSGGGDTQYF. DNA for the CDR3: TGTGCCAGCAGTCCGAGCGGGGGAGGCGATACGCAGTATTTT.

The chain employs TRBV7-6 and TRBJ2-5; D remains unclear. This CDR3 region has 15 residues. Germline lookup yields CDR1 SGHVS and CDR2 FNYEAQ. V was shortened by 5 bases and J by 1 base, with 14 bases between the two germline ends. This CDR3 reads CASSETARVQETQYF. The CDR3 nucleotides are TGTGCCAGCAGCGAAACCGCCCGGGTCCAAGAGACCCAGTACTTC.

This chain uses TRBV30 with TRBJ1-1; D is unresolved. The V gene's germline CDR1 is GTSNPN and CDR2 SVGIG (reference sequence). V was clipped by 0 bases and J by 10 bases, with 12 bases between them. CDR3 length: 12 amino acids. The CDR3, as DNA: TGTGCCTGGAGTGTTAGTCAGGTGGGAGCTTTCTTT. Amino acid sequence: CAWSVSQVGAFF. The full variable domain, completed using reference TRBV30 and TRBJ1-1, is SQTIHQWPATLVQPVGSPLSLECTVEGTSNPNLYWYRQAAGRGLQLLFYSVGIGQISSEVPQNLSASRPQDRQFILSSKKLLLSDSGFYLCAWSVSQVGAFFGQGTRLTVV.

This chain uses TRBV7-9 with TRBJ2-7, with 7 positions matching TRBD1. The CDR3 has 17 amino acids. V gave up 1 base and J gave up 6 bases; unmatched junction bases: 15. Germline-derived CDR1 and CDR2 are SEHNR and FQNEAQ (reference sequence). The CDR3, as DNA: TGTGCCAGCAGCTTAGTTCCTTTTGGACAGGCCCGGGGCGAGCAGTACTTC. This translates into CASSLVPFGQARGEQYF.

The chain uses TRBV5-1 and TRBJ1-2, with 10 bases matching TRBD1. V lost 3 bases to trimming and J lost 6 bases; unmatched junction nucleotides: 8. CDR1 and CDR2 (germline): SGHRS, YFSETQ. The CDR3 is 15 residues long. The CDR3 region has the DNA TGCGCCAGCAGCTCGCTGACAGGGGGCTCGAATGGCTACACCTTC. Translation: CASSSLTGGSNGYTF.

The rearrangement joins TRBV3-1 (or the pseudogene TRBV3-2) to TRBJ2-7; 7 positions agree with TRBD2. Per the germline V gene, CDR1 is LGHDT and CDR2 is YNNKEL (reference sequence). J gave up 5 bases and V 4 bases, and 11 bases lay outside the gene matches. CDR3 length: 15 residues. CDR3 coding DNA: TGTGCCAGCAGCCCTACTACGAGGGAGGGGAACGAGCAGTACTTC. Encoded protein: CASSPTTREGNEQYF.

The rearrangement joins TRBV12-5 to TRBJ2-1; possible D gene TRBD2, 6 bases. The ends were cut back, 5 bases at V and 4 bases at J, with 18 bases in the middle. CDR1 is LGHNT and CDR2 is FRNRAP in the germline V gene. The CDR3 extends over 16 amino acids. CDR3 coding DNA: TGTGCTAGTGGTCTCCCTCATGCCGGAGGGTACAATGAGCAGTTCTTC. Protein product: CASGLPHAGGYNEQFF.

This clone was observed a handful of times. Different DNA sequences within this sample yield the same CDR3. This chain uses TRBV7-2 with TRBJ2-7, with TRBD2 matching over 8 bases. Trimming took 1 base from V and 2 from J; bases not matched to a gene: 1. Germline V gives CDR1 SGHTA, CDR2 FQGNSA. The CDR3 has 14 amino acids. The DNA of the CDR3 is TGTGCCAGCAGCTTAGGGACTAGCCCCTACGAGCAGTACTTC. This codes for CASSLGTSPYEQYF.

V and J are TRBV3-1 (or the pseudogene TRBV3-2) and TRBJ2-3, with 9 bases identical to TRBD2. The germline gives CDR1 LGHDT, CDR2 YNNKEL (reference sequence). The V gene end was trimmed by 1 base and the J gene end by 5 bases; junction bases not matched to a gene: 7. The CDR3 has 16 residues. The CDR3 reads CASSQVSGRIGDTQYF. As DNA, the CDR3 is TGTGCCAGCAGCCAAGTTAGCGGGAGAATTGGAGATACGCAGTATTTT.

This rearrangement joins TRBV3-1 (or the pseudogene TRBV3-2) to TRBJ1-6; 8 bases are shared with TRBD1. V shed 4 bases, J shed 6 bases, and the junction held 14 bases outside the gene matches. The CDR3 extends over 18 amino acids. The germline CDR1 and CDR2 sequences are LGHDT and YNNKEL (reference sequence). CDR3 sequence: CASSRLIRGQGGNSPLHF. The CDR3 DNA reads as TGTGCCAGCAGCCGCCTGATTCGAGGACAGGGAGGTAATTCACCCCTCCACTTT.

This CDR3 is CASSLGAGTGETQYF. CDR3 sequence (DNA): TGTGCCAGCAGCTTGGGGGCAGGAACAGGGGAGACCCAGTACTTC. The chain combines TRBV5-4 with TRBJ2-5; a weak D match, TRBD1 (6 bases). CDR3 length: 15 amino acids. The germline CDR1 and CDR2 sequences are SGHNT and YYREEE (reference sequence). V lost 0 bases to trimming and J lost 5 bases, with 14 bases between them.

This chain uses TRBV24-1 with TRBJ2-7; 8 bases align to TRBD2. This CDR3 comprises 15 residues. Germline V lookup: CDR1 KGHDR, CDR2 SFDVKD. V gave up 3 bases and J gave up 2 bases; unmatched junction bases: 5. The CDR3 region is CATSDPGLGAYEQYF. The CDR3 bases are TGTGCCACCAGTGATCCGGGACTAGGGGCCTACGAGCAGTACTTC.

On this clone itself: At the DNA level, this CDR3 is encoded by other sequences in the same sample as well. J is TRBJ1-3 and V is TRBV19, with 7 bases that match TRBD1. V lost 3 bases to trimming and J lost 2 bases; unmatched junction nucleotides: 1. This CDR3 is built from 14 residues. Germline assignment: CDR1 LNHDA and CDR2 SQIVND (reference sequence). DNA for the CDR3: TGTGCCAGTAGTATCACAGGGGCTGGAAACACCATATATTTT. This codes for CASSITGAGNTIYF.

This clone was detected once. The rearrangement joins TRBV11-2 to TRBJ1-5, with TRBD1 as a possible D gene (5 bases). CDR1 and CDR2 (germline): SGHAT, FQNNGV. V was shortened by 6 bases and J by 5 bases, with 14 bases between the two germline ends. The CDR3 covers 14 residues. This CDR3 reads CASRIQGWDQPQHF. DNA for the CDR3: TGTGCCAGCAGGATCCAGGGTTGGGATCAGCCCCAGCATTTT.

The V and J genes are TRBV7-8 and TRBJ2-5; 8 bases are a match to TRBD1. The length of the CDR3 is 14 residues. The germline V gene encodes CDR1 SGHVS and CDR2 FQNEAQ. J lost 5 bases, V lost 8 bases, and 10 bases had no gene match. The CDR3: CASHRRGRGETQYF. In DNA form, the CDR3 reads TGTGCCAGCCACCGCAGGGGGCGAGGGGAGACCCAGTACTTC.

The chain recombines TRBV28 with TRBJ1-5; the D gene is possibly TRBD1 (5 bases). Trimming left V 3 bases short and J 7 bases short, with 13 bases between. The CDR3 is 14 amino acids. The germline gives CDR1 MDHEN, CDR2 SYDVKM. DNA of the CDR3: TGTGCCAGCAGTTTCGACAGCTCGGGCCAGCCCCAGCATTTT. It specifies CASSFDSSGQPQHF.

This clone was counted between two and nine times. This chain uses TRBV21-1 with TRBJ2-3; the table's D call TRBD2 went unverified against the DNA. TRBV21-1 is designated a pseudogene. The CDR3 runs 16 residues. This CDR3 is CASRLEGGARTDTQYF. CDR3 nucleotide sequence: TGTGCCAGCCGACTGGAAGGAGGGGCCCGCACAGATACGCAGTATTTT.

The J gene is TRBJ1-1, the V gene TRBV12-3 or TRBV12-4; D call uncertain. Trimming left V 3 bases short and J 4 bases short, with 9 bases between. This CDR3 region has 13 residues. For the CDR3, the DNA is TGTGCCAGCAGTTTGAAAGAGGGCACTGAAGCTTTCTTT. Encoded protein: CASSLKEGTEAFF.

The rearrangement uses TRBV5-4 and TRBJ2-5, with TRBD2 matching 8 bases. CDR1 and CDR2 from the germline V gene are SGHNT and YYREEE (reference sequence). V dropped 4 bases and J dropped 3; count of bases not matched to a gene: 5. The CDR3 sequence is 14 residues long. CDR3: CASSQKLAEETQYF. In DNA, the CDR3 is TGTGCCAGCAGCCAAAAACTAGCGGAAGAGACCCAGTACTTC. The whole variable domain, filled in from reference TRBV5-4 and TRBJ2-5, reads ETGVTQSPTHLIKTRGQQVTLRCSSQSGHNTVSWYQQALGQGPQFIFQYYREEENGRGNFPPRFSGLQFPNYSSELNVNALELDDSALYLCASSQKLAEETQYFGPGTRLLVL.